This entry features one TCR beta chain sequence. The antigen it binds to is not known. No base quality values were provided; no much bigger clone lies one nucleotide off. The data are from a study of cytomegalovirus exposure and HLA in healthy donors (dated by TCRdb to between 2016 and 2019). For the wider study: In an earlier analysis of 550 to 750 of the donors, around 300 Gb of sequence data and about 110 million unique TCR beta sequences from approximately 180 million T cells were reported. An early release that covered fewer than 750 HLA-typed donors contained approximately 300 gigabases of sequencing data and roughly 84 million unique TCR sequences. Among the roughly 400 genotyped donors, approximately 82% belonged to the genetic ancestry cluster associated with self-reported Caucasian donors. The study aimed to test whether signatures of past pathogen exposure could be identified by cataloging public T cell receptors. The study profiled the T cell repertoires of 666 subjects by immunosequencing and related them to cytomegalovirus serostatus. Along with the roughly 670-subject first cohort, a separate validation cohort of approximately 110 different subjects was used. High-throughput TCR immunosequencing, statistical association of individual TCRs with disease status, and machine learning were combined to predict cytomegalovirus infection status. A later analysis re-examined previously published TCR beta repertoires from more than 600 donors and added high-resolution HLA genotyping to investigate patterns of TCR occurrence. The later analysis used no new phenotypic data to find candidate immune exposures, relying instead on TCR beta sequences and their occurrence across donors. In an earlier analysis of a few hundred of the donors, high-throughput TCR beta sequencing was used to judge whether each TCR beta V gene segment behaved as functional or pseudogenic. Donor age, sex, ethnicity and CMV serostatus were collected together with the repertoire data. A later genetic analysis used genome-wide SNP genotypes for about 60% of the roughly 670 donors, treating that subset as a discovery cohort. All discovery cohort repertoires had been generated on a single sequencing platform. Both class I and class II loci were covered by HLA typing, at four-digit resolution. The number of typed donors differed by locus: about 620-640 for A, B, C, DRB1 and DQB1; some 500 for DQA1; some 590 for DPA1; and 400 to 480 for DPB1. About five DR-DQ haplotypes were handled as single units for association and clustering, since linkage in the cohort was strong. Across 300 to 400 genotyped donors of the cohort, an average of approximately 220,000 unique TCR beta nucleotide sequences per donor were sequenced, and approximately 17% of those sequences were non-productive. The paper's findings and limits, for the study overall: The earlier analysis of nearly 600 of the donors excluded approximately 17 rarely observed V segments, including chromosome 9 orphons, because counts were too low. Only TCR beta chains were sequenced in this cohort, and the absence of alpha or paired-chain data limited detectable features. Most CMV-associated TCR beta chains appeared to be HLA-restricted in a later analysis, and the HLA associations seemed to be driven largely by CMV exposure. In a later analysis, several top co-occurrence clusters were reported to appear linked to parvovirus B19, influenza, CMV and Epstein-Barr virus. The classifier was reported to diagnose cytomegalovirus status with high specificity and sensitivity in both the original and validation cohorts. Most TCR sequences were seen in very few donors, while some public TCRs were found in many individuals. An association between a missense DCLRE1C variant and V-gene and J-gene trimming of TCR beta chains was found in a later genetic analysis and replicated in an independent cohort. Compared with the approximately 670-donor mean, donors in an Asian-associated ancestry cluster had fewer N-insertions in productive TCRs, according to a later genetic analysis. The 87-base-pair reads could not distinguish some IMGT-functional V segments, including TRBV6-2 and TRBV6-3, so those segments were excluded. The only immune exposure information available for the cohort was CMV serostatus. Because some donors lacked HLA typing at each locus, the association tests relied only on the typed subset. The sequencing pipeline was judged likely to have produced a cluster of highly shared sequence variants as a technical artifact. The authors suggested that the approach could potentially be extended to other disease states and immunological phenotypes. The presence/absence analyses assumed that sequencing depth was roughly uniform across donors, and that assumption may not be true. In the study, around 150 TCR beta chains were listed as associated with cytomegalovirus. A few of the identified cytomegalovirus-associated TCR beta chains were confirmed in vitro to be specific for cytomegalovirus antigens. A further reported finding was that TCR beta sequences accurately predicted the HLA-A and HLA-B alleles for most subjects in the first cohort. Correlated functional status among segregating V segments might reflect linkage disequilibrium, but an unknown experimental factor could not be ruled out. In a later analysis, HLA-associated TCR beta chains showed more clonal expansion and lower generation probabilities than non-associated chains that were equally common. Broadly in line with IMGT annotations, most TCR beta V segments showed up in productive rearrangements about 87% or about 30% of the time in an earlier analysis of approximately 600 of the donors. Specific HLA alleles were associated with 15,000 to 20,000 TCR beta sequences at a false discovery rate of 0.05 in a later analysis. Strong co-occurrence of HLA alleles, especially DR and DQ, made assigning TCR associations to individual alleles difficult. In a later analysis, TCR association rates were found to vary across HLA loci, with the most associated TCRs seen for DRB1 alleles and the fewest for HLA-C alleles.

The cohort was made up of hundreds of healthy bone marrow donors. Cohort members were all nominally healthy when sampled, although unrecorded immune exposures were likely present. The donor was CMV seropositive and was included in the group of 250 to 300 seropositive cohort members. A peripheral blood sample was provided by each donor, and peripheral blood mononuclear cells were used for TCR beta sequencing. Genomic DNA was extracted from the blood cell samples with the Qiagen DNeasy Blood Extraction Kit. Library preparation employed the immunoSEQ multiplex PCR assay. A mixture of 60 forward primers for TCR Vbeta segments and 13 reverse primers for TCR Jbeta segments was used in the multiplex PCR. The CDR3 region of rearranged TCR beta genes was amplified from genomic DNA with a multiplex PCR assay. Amplified TCR beta libraries were sequenced as 87-base-pair reads on the Illumina HiSeq System. Concerning the study's data processing: Across the roughly 640 repertoires, a later analysis counted approximately 83 million unique TCR beta chains, some 11 million of which were shared by at least two donors. Raw reads were error-corrected and collapsed into unique sequences with a nearest-neighbor algorithm that merged closely related sequences to remove PCR and sequencing errors. V, D and J gene segments were assigned by aligning CDR3 sequences to IMGT reference sequences. For a sequence to be retained, at least a six-nucleotide match to both a V gene segment and a J gene segment was required. A rearrangement counted as productive if the CDR3 had no stop codons and remained in frame with V and J, and every other rearrangement counted as non-productive. CDR3 was defined by IMGT convention, running from the second conserved V-encoded cysteine to the conserved J-encoded phenylalanine. The earlier analysis of some 540 of the donors excluded any sequence lacking an unambiguous match to a single V gene segment. An earlier analysis of 587 of the donors called V segments functional above 56.7% productive rearrangements and segregating when the between-donor standard deviation exceeded 5%. To diagnose cytomegalovirus status from the catalog of TCR beta chain sequences, a statistical classification framework was built. A later analysis assigned V and J genes by comparing TCR nucleotide sequences with IMGT/GENE-DB human TR gene sequences. A later analysis assigned CDR3 sequences and most-parsimonious VDJ recombination scenarios with the TCRdist pipeline. A later analysis defined each TCR beta chain by its CDR3 amino acid sequence plus V-gene family, and excluded reads lacking a unique V-gene family. To address suspected cross-contamination and a sequencing artifact, a later analysis removed 592 highly shared, low-generation-probability nucleotide sequences. For each public chain, a later analysis derived a clonal expansion index from normalized ranks of inferred template counts within each repertoire. In a later analysis, generation probabilities were computed with a VDJ recombination model fitted to out-of-frame rearrangements, and the resulting probabilities were checked against IGoR. A later analysis scored TCR-TCR, TCR-HLA and TCR-CMV co-occurrence with hypergeometric tests, applying a repertoire-size bias correction to TCR pairs. In a later analysis, false discovery rates were estimated by permuting HLA or CMV assignments 20 times. A later analysis grouped co-occurring TCRs with DBSCAN, adding TCRdist sequence similarity when clustering within HLA-allele-positive subsets. Co-occurrence clustering excluded repertoires with fewer than 30,000 or more than 120,000 public chains, plus five with anomalous nucleotide sharing. TCRdb carries this immuneACCESS record with in-frame sequences only. Its versions omit some clonotypes, under half of them owing to an unresolved V gene in the studies checked, with the rest unexplained. V and J calls and clone size are given by that table; D and trimming were obtained from the DNA. This sample has around 120,000 clones in its table, and roughly 82% of those were observed once. The leading ten clones occupy around 10% of the sample.

Its CDR3 holds 13 amino acids, cysteine through phenylalanine. Only the CDR3 DNA is retained, 39 bases long and in frame from the first base. V is pared back by 2 bases and J by 3 bases, with 5 bases lying between the germline termini. The germline V gene encodes CDR1 SGHNT and CDR2 YENEEA. The chain is made from TRBV11-3 and TRBJ2-4, with the D gene too uncertain to name. The sequenced sample was PBMCs. This TCR was recovered from a male donor in good health and CMV-seropositive. The CDR3 reads CASSLSGKNIQYF. The nucleotide sequence is TGTGCCAGCAGCTTATCGGGCAAAAACATTCAGTACTTC.